This TCR beta chain was sequenced in a study of regulatory T cells in long-lasting Graves disease (dated by TCRdb to 2020 to 2023). Background for the entire study: Persistent Graves' disease was defined as antithyroid drug treatment for over 5 years with persistently positive TSH receptor autoantibodies. Persistent Graves' disease patients were compared with newly diagnosed Graves' disease patients by peripheral blood TCR sequencing and RNA sequencing. The study was conducted in China and was registered as a clinical trial. A total of 33 samples were covered by TCR sequencing, comprising some 13 persistent and approximately 20 newly diagnosed Graves' disease patients. On average, persistent Graves' disease patients in the clinical cohort had been on antithyroid drugs for about 10.3 years. Overall results and qualifications from the work: The small sample size was acknowledged by the authors as a limitation that may reduce accuracy. Peripheral blood alone was examined, since thyroid tissue, which constituted the primary lesion, could not be accessed. Persistent Graves' disease patients showed lower TCR Shannon entropy and fewer highly expanded clones than newly diagnosed patients, suggesting clonal expansion. More public clonotypes were shared among persistent patients (approximately 3,000) than among newly diagnosed patients (966). Sequencing and analysis were limited to the TCR beta chain. Persistent disease showed preferential use of TRBV28, TRBJ1-2 and TRBJ2-5, whereas newly diagnosed disease favored TRBV20-1 and TRBJ2-1.

V is cut by 1 base and J by 7 bases, and the space between the germline ends is 14 bases. The CDR3 covers 15 residues, taking in both the cysteine and the phenylalanine. The sequence is cut down to CDR3 DNA, 45 bases in frame from base 1. The germline V gene yields SGHRS for CDR1 and YFSETQ for CDR2. The meaning of the sample's time point label: persistent/refractory GD, antithyroid drugs over 5 years with positive TRAb. For both TCR sequencing and RNA sequencing, RNA was extracted from PBMCs using TRIzol. The diagnosis of Graves' disease was made according to American Thyroid Association guidelines. Recruitment of patients was carried out at an endocrinology department in Xi'an, China. From each patient, approximately 9.9 milliliters of peripheral blood was collected into an EDTA anticoagulant tube. Ficoll Paque Plus density gradient separation was used to isolate PBMCs, and no further T cell sorting was performed. RNA quality was checked with an Agilent 2100 Bioanalyzer and agarose gel, and concentration with a NanoDrop 2000.

As for this clonotype: Its antigen specificity is not known. The record has no base qualities; no much larger clone is one base away.

The library was produced with multiplex PCR. Sequenced using an Illumina HiSeq 4000. CDR3 regions were amplified by Arm-PCR with iRepertoire HTBI primers to construct TCR beta libraries. Before sequencing, the PCR products went through gel purification. The original pipeline was this. Across samples, around 62 TRBV and roughly 15 TRBJ segments were identified and used for gene usage analysis of CDR3 amino acid clonotypes. COPE and FqMerger were used to merge filtered high-quality paired reads into contigs. BLAST was used to align contigs to IMGT TRBV, TRBD and TRBJ reference genes, and CDR3 was defined according to IMGT. Clonotypes above 0.1% frequency were classified as highly expanded clones. Shannon entropy served as the measure of repertoire diversity, while the Gini coefficient captured V-J evenness. A clonotype found in more than one individual was treated as public. The public sequencing data were trimmed at Q25 with fastp and processed into clonotypes with MiXCR by TCRdb, which kept only in-frame beta chains. Every entry covers one CDR3 protein and lists the most common genes and DNA from its rows. The authors' filters were not applied to this entry. Within this sample are under 450,000 distinct CDR3 sequences, with about a quarter of them counted one time only. Of the sample, over 25% is held by the ten largest clones.

Rearrangement joined TRBV5-1 to TRBJ2-2; a weak D assignment points to TRBD2 (6 bases agree). Sequenced material: peripheral blood mononuclear cells (PBMCs), taken when the disease was refractory, from a patient treated with antithyroid drugs. The source is a female donor with Graves disease. CDR3 sequence: CASSLWRASSGELFF. The DNA sequence is given as TGCGCCAGCAGCTTGTGGAGGGCTTCCAGCGGGGAGCTGTTTTTT.